This T cell receptor (beta chain) appears in the sequencing data of a study of T cell responses to AZD1222 COVID-19 vaccine. Assay: immunoSEQ multiplex PCR; the TCRdb copy retains only in-frame clones and omits some. There are roughly 180,000 clones in the sample; 88% occur only once, and 0.49% lies in the top ten. Remarks on this clone: Its antigen is currently unknown.

From germline, CDR1 is SEHNR and CDR2 FQNEAQ (reference sequence). Trimming removed 5 bases from V and 4 bases from J, with 20 bases in between. The CDR3 sequence is 16 residues long. Overall study findings and caveats: The donors showed a predominance of white British ancestry and of females, with possible underestimation of clonal diversity.

The TCR was taken from an adult in good health. This chain connects TRBV7-9 to TRBJ2-5; D is possibly TRBD1 (6 bases). The starting material was peripheral blood, obtained on day 0 of AZD1222 vaccination. The DNA for the CDR3 is TGTGCCAGCAGCGACGGAAATACAGGGCTCGGAGAGACCCAGTACTTC. It translates to CASSDGNTGLGETQYF.